This entry lists 3 T cell receptor beta chains sequenced from one sample in a study of cytomegalovirus exposure and HLA in healthy donors. The PCR ran on 60 Vbeta and 13 Jbeta primers. TCRdb's copy holds only in-frame clones and misses some; the assay was immunoSEQ multiplex PCR. The table has around 160,000 clones, approximately 80% seen once. The specimen sequenced was PBMCs. Every receptor here comes from a woman between 18 and 29 years old in good health and CMV-seronegative.

The V call is TRBV19, the J call TRBJ2-2; TRBD1 agrees at 10 bases. This CDR3 has 19 residues. With 6 bases clipped from V and 7 bases from J, the junction kept 20 bases outside the gene matches. The germline CDR1 and CDR2 sequences are LNHDA and SQIVND (reference sequence). CDR3: CASSPIWGWGQGYHGELFF. In DNA form, the CDR3 reads TGTGCCAGTAGCCCAATATGGGGTTGGGGACAGGGGTATCACGGGGAGCTGTTTTTT.

The rearrangement uses TRBV6-1 and TRBJ1-6, with 8 bases identical to TRBD1. The CDR3 contains 15 residues. From germline, CDR1 is MNHNS and CDR2 SASEGT. Trimming removed 2 bases from V and 8 bases from J; junction bases left unmatched: 5. DNA of the CDR3: TGTGCCAGCAGTGAACCGGCAGGGGGCGATTCACCCCTCCACTTT. Translated, it gives CASSEPAGGDSPLHF.

The CDR3 DNA reads TGTGCCAGTAGTACCCTCCCCCTCTTCAGCTCTGGAAACACCATATATTTT. Encoded protein: CASSTLPLFSSGNTIYF. The chain joins TRBV19 to TRBJ1-3; no clear D gene. CDR1 LNHDA and CDR2 SQIVND come from the germline V gene (reference sequence). Trimming removed 4 bases from V and 0 bases from J, with 16 bases in between. The CDR3 sequence is 17 residues long.